The 29 T cell receptor beta chains in this list originate from one sample, sequenced in a study of T cell clonotyping in hematopoietic cell transplantation. TCRdb's copy holds only in-frame clones and misses some; the assay was immunoSEQ multiplex PCR. The sample lists a few thousand clones, 70% to 85% occurring once. The sequences come from peripheral blood mononuclear cells, collected 100 days after allogeneic stem cell transplant. These receptors all stem from a male patient aged 45-60 years who had an allogeneic stem cell transplant from an unrelated donor, so the T cells may come from the graft donor. Some clones in this sample may be carry-over from other donors' samples.

The rearrangement uses TRBV19 and TRBJ1-2; D is undetermined. The CDR3 is 12 residues long. Germline lookup yields CDR1 LNHDA and CDR2 SQIVND (reference sequence). The V end lost 9 bases, the J end lost 2 bases, and 10 bases lay between the germline ends. The CDR3, as DNA: TGTGCCAGCTCAGTGCTGAACTATGGCTACACCTTC. It translates to CASSVLNYGYTF.

The chain joins TRBV13 to TRBJ1-2; possibly TRBD1 for D (5 bases). V lost 0 bases, J lost 3 bases, and 11 bases lay in between. This CDR3 region has 15 residues. Germline CDR1 reads PRHDT; CDR2 reads FYEKMQ (reference sequence). In DNA form, the CDR3 reads TGTGCCAGCAGCTTAGGCCTTACAGGACACTATGGCTACACCTTC. As protein: CASSLGLTGHYGYTF. The full variable domain, with the rest looked up from reference TRBV13 and TRBJ1-2, is AAGVIQSPRHLIKEKRETATLKCYPIPRHDTVYWYQQGPGQDPQFLISFYEKMQSDKGSIPDRFSAQQFSDYHSELNMSSLELGDSALYFCASSLGLTGHYGYTFGSGTRLTVV.

V gene TRBV4-1 combines with J gene TRBJ2-2, with D tentatively TRBD1 (5 bases). CDR3 length: 16 amino acids. V was shortened by 0 bases and J by 6 bases, with 14 bases between the two germline ends. The germline V gene encodes CDR1 MGHRA and CDR2 YSYEKL. CDR3 protein: CASSQDHFGAAGELFF. The CDR3 DNA is TGCGCCAGCAGCCAAGACCACTTTGGGGCCGCCGGGGAGCTGTTTTTT.

The chain is built from TRBV7-9 and TRBJ1-6; D is ambiguous. Per germline, CDR1 SEHNR and CDR2 FQNEAQ (reference sequence). The V end lost 0 bases, the J end lost 15 bases, and 12 bases lay between the germline ends. The CDR3 totals 13 residues. CDR3 DNA sequence: TGTGCCAGCAGCTTAGCCACTTCCGCAAACCTCCACTTT. It translates to CASSLATSANLHF. Combining the CDR3 with reference TRBV7-9 and TRBJ1-6 gives the whole variable domain DTGVSQNPRHKITKRGQNVTFRCDPISEHNRLYWYRQTLGQGPEFLTYFQNEAQLEKSRLLSDRFSAERPKGSFSTLEIQRTEQGDSAMYLCASSLATSANLHFGNGTRLTVT.

The V gene is TRBV13, the J gene TRBJ1-1; no clear D. The CDR3 is 13 residues long. Trimming removed 1 base from V and 4 bases from J, with 7 bases in between. Looked up from germline, CDR1 is PRHDT and CDR2 is FYEKMQ (reference sequence). In DNA form, the CDR3 reads TGTGCCAGCAGCTTAGATGTGGGCACTGAAGCTTTCTTT. Its protein product is CASSLDVGTEAFF. The variable domain in full, with the rest retrieved from reference TRBV13 and TRBJ1-1, is AAGVIQSPRHLIKEKRETATLKCYPIPRHDTVYWYQQGPGQDPQFLISFYEKMQSDKGSIPDRFSAQQFSDYHSELNMSSLELGDSALYFCASSLDVGTEAFFGQGTRLTVV.

This chain uses TRBV7-9 with TRBJ1-4, with TRBD1 matching over 7 bases. With V trimmed by 5 bases and J by 0 bases, 6 bases remained unmatched. This CDR3 is built from 16 residues. Per germline, CDR1 SEHNR and CDR2 FQNEAQ (reference sequence). The CDR3 bases are TGTGCCAGCAGCCTGGGACAGACTGCAACTAATGAAAAACTGTTTTTT. This sequence encodes CASSLGQTATNEKLFF.

The V gene is TRBV2, the J gene TRBJ2-2; 9 bases are a match to TRBD1. The CDR3 consists of 17 residues. V lost 6 bases and J lost 5; bases outside the gene matches: 13. In germline, CDR1 is SNHLY, CDR2 FYNNEI. CDR3 bases: TGTGCCAGCAGCGTCCCTAGACAGGGGGATGTTACCGGGGAGCTGTTTTTT. Protein sequence: CASSVPRQGDVTGELFF. Full variable domain (missing parts from reference TRBV2 and TRBJ2-2): EPEVTQTPSHQVTQMGQEVILRCVPISNHLYFYWYRQILGQKVEFLVSFYNNEISEKSEIFDDQFSVERPDGSNFTLKIRSTKLEDSAMYFCASSVPRQGDVTGELFFGEGSRLTVL.

The rearrangement joins TRBV19 to TRBJ1-5; D remains unclear. Germline values: CDR1 LNHDA, CDR2 SQIVND (reference sequence). Trimming stripped 1 base from V and 7 bases from J, with 11 bases between. CDR3 length equals 14 residues. DNA for the CDR3: TGTGCCAGTAGTATAGGCCCAGGAATCCAGCCCCAGCATTTT. The encoded protein is CASSIGPGIQPQHF.

The genes are TRBV5-1 and TRBJ2-5; no firm D call. Germline CDR1 reads SGHRS; CDR2 reads YFSETQ. Trimming took off 3 bases at V and 5 bases at J, with 11 bases between the two ends. The CDR3 loop spans 13 amino acids. The CDR3 loop is CASSSQSVETQYF. CDR3 DNA: TGCGCCAGCAGCTCCCAGTCTGTGGAGACCCAGTACTTC. Full variable domain (remainder filled in from reference TRBV5-1 and TRBJ2-5): KAGVTQTPRYLIKTRGQQVTLSCSPISGHRSVSWYQQTPGQGLQFLFEYFSETQRNKGNFPGRFSGRQFSNSRSEMNVSTLELGDSALYLCASSSQSVETQYFGPGTRLLVL.

This clone came up a few times. The junction departs from the called germline gene at one end, perhaps through a read error. The chain carries TRBV10-3 and TRBJ2-1, with 9 bases identical to TRBD1. The germline V gene has CDR1 ENHRY and CDR2 SYGVKD. CDR3 length equals 11 residues. The CDR3: CAISDGTGLLF. For the CDR3, the DNA is TGTGCCATCAGTGACGGGACAGGGTTGCTCTTC.

The chain is built from TRBV5-4 and TRBJ2-7; TRBD1 is a possible D gene (6 bases). This CDR3 has 14 residues. V gave up 4 bases and J gave up 1 base, with 12 bases separating them. The germline gives CDR1 SGHNT, CDR2 YYREEE (reference sequence). The CDR3 protein is CASSARDNSYEQYF. For the CDR3, the DNA is TGTGCCAGCAGCGCCCGGGACAATTCCTACGAGCAGTACTTC.

The chain carries TRBV5-4 and TRBJ2-3, with D perhaps matching TRBD1 or TRBD2 (5 bases each). The germline V gene encodes CDR1 SGHNT and CDR2 YYREEE (reference sequence). This CDR3 is 15 amino acids long. Trimming pared 0 bases from V and 0 bases from J, leaving 8 bases between. The CDR3 DNA reads TGTGCCAGCAGCTTGGAGTGGGACAGCACAGATACGCAGTATTTT. As protein: CASSLEWDSTDTQYF.

A few counts support this clone. The chain employs TRBV4-1 and TRBJ2-1; no definite D call. Trimming left V 1 base short and J 3 bases short, with 13 bases between. CDR1 MGHRA and CDR2 YSYEKL come from the germline V gene. The CDR3 length is 16 residues. The CDR3: CASSQVGQEHYNEQFF. Written as DNA, the CDR3 is TGCGCCAGCAGCCAAGTCGGGCAGGAACACTACAATGAGCAGTTCTTC.

By share, this clone counts as medium-sized. The genes are TRBV7-2 and TRBJ2-4; D might be TRBD2 (5 bases). V lost 1 base, J lost 9 bases, and 13 bases lay in between. The CDR3 is 14 residues long. The germline V gene has CDR1 SGHTA and CDR2 FQGNSA. CDR3 region: CASSLVTSFAIQYF. Here the CDR3 DNA reads TGTGCCAGCAGCTTAGTTACTAGTTTCGCCATTCAGTACTTC.

V gene TRBV25-1 combines with J gene TRBJ1-5; no clear D. Trimming stripped 2 bases from V and 11 bases from J, with 19 bases between. Germline CDR1 is MGHDK and CDR2 is SYGVNS. The CDR3 sequence is 15 residues long. CDR3 nucleotide sequence: TGTGCCAGCAGTGAAGGAAACGGTGTCTCGGAGTCCCAGCATTTT. Protein product: CASSEGNGVSESQHF. Full variable domain (rest looked up from reference TRBV25-1 and TRBJ1-5): EADIYQTPRYLVIGTGKKITLECSQTMGHDKMYWYQQDPGMELHLIHYSYGVNSTEKGDLSSESTVSRIRTEHFPLTLESARPSHTSQYLCASSEGNGVSESQHFGDGTRLSIL.

The chain joins TRBV19 to TRBJ2-2; D is undetermined. V was shortened by 1 base and J by 9 bases, with 9 bases between the two germline ends. Germline V gene data show CDR1 as LNHDA and CDR2 as SQIVND (reference sequence). CDR3 length: 13 residues. The CDR3 DNA reads TGTGCCAGTAGTATAGGGCGATACCGGGAGCTGTTTTTT. Its protein is CASSIGRYRELFF.

The genes are TRBV25-1 and TRBJ1-1; D is unclear. Looked up from germline, CDR1 is MGHDK and CDR2 is SYGVNS. This CDR3 is 11 amino acids long. V lost 4 bases and J lost 5, with 5 bases in between. The CDR3 bases are TGTGCCAGCAGTGTGGGGACTGAAGCTTTCTTT. Amino acid sequence: CASSVGTEAFF.

This rearrangement joins TRBV6-4 to TRBJ2-2, with TRBD2 matching over 8 bases. Germline lookup yields CDR1 MRHNA and CDR2 SNTAGT. This CDR3 spans 14 amino acids. Unmatched junction bases numbered 3, after V lost 5 bases and J lost 4 bases. CDR3 sequence (DNA): TGTGCCAGCAGTCCGGGGGGGGCCACCGGGGAGCTGTTTTTT. It translates to CASSPGGATGELFF.

The chain couples TRBV7-6 to TRBJ2-7; no definite D call. The CDR3 runs 15 residues. Germline-derived CDR1 and CDR2 are SGHVS and FNYEAQ. V shed 1 base and J shed 6 bases, with 16 bases lying between them. The DNA for the CDR3 is TGTGCCAGCAGCTTAGTTGTCGGTTCCCTTCCCGAGCAGTACTTC. The encoded protein is CASSLVVGSLPEQYF.

This clone turned up a few times. V gene TRBV25-1 combines with J gene TRBJ1-6, with D maybe TRBD1 (5 bases). This CDR3 is built from 14 residues. Germline V CDR1 and CDR2: MGHDK, SYGVNS. V lost 4 bases and J lost 9, with 13 bases in between. CDR3 region: CASSVGGVSSPLHF. CDR3 sequence (DNA): TGTGCCAGCAGTGTTGGGGGGGTTAGTTCACCCCTCCACTTT.

The chain uses TRBV10-3 and TRBJ2-7, with TRBD1 identical over 10 bases. The V gene end was trimmed by 6 bases and the J gene end by 6 bases; junction bases not matched to a gene: 8. This CDR3 spans 14 amino acids. Germline V gene sequence: CDR1 ENHRY, CDR2 SYGVKD. The CDR3 here is CAISPGQGRFEQYF. The CDR3 DNA sequence: TGTGCCATCAGCCCGGGACAGGGGAGGTTCGAGCAGTACTTC.

The chain employs TRBV5-4 and TRBJ2-5; 10 bases fit TRBD2. From germline, CDR1 is SGHNT and CDR2 YYREEE (reference sequence). The junction had 6 bases not matched to a gene; V was cut back by 0 bases and J by 1 base. The CDR3 sequence is 17 residues long. This CDR3 is CASSLGRLAGPQETQYF. CDR3 DNA: TGTGCCAGCAGCTTGGGTCGACTAGCGGGCCCCCAAGAGACCCAGTACTTC.

The CDR3 is CASNNGPVRMSSTGELFF. CDR3 bases: TGTGCCAGCAATAACGGCCCAGTCCGTATGAGTAGCACCGGGGAGCTGTTTTTT. The genes are TRBV25-1 and TRBJ2-2; no clear D. The germline V and J ends were trimmed by 7 bases and 4 bases, with 25 bases remaining between them. The CDR3 loop spans 18 amino acids. Germline assignment: CDR1 MGHDK and CDR2 SYGVNS.

This clone occurred a few times. The chain uses TRBV19 and TRBJ1-2; no clear D. CDR1 and CDR2 from the germline V gene are LNHDA and SQIVND (reference sequence). V dropped 10 bases and J dropped 4 bases, with 7 bases sitting between them. This CDR3 is built from 10 residues. CDR3 DNA: TGTGCCACTGAGGCCTATGGCTACACCTTC. Protein product: CATEAYGYTF.

The V and J genes are TRBV7-9 and TRBJ2-3; D possibly matches TRBD1 or TRBD2 (5 bases each). The CDR3 consists of 16 residues. Germline V gene data show CDR1 as SEHNR and CDR2 as FQNEAQ (reference sequence). Trimming took off 4 bases at V and 6 bases at J, with 20 bases between the two ends. The CDR3 protein is CASSSTQRGGGDTQYF. The CDR3 nucleotides are TGTGCCAGCAGCTCCACCCAACGTGGGGGTGGGGATACGCAGTATTTT.

J is TRBJ2-7 and V is TRBV30; the match to TRBD2 covers 7 bases. This CDR3 has 14 amino acids. Germline values: CDR1 GTSNPN, CDR2 SVGIG (reference sequence). Unmatched junction bases numbered 2, after V lost 0 bases and J lost 0 bases. CDR3 nucleotides: TGTGCCTGGAGTGTAGGCGGGAGCTCCTACGAGCAGTACTTC. It specifies CAWSVGGSSYEQYF.

The CDR3 DNA sequence: TGTGCCAGCTGGGGACAGGGGGAAAATCAGCCCCAGCATTTT. Translated: CASWGQGENQPQHF. This chain joins TRBV28 and TRBJ1-5; 11 bases are shared with TRBD1. Trimming removed 8 bases from V and 4 bases from J; junction bases left unmatched: 4. This CDR3 is 14 amino acids long. The germline gives CDR1 MDHEN, CDR2 SYDVKM.

This chain joins TRBV7-9 and TRBJ1-1, with D hard to call. The germline V gene encodes CDR1 SEHNR and CDR2 FQNEAQ (reference sequence). Trimming cost V 5 bases and J 5 bases, with 15 bases left between them. This CDR3 region has 14 residues. Here the CDR3 DNA reads TGTGCCAGCAGCCCAGGACGGGGTGCAACTGAAGCTTTCTTT. This gives the protein CASSPGRGATEAFF. The variable domain in full, completed from reference TRBV7-9 and TRBJ1-1, reads DTGVSQNPRHKITKRGQNVTFRCDPISEHNRLYWYRQTLGQGPEFLTYFQNEAQLEKSRLLSDRFSAERPKGSFSTLEIQRTEQGDSAMYLCASSPGRGATEAFFGQGTRLTVV.

The V call is TRBV4-2, the J call TRBJ1-5, with 10 bases that match TRBD1. Germline V gene lookup returns CDR1 LGHNA and CDR2 YNFKEQ. The CDR3 sequence is 16 residues long. The trim removed 2 bases at V and 7 bases at J, leaving 8 bases unmatched. The CDR3 is CASSQTGQGGRQPQHF. Written as DNA, the CDR3 is TGTGCCAGCAGCCAAACCGGACAGGGGGGAAGGCAGCCCCAGCATTTT.